The TCR beta chain described here comes from a study of shared clonotypes between healthy human individuals. Assay: immunoSEQ multiplex PCR; the TCRdb copy retains only in-frame clones and omits some. This sample has some 2,500,000 clones, with about nine tenths found just once. The length of the CDR3 is 14 residues. Germline values: CDR1 ENHRY, CDR2 SYGVKD. Trimming removed 4 bases from V and 4 bases from J, with 11 bases in between. The source of this sequence is a man aged 18-30 years in good health. Some clones in this sample may be carry-over from other donors' samples. Sequences were obtained from naive CD4+ T cells from PBMCs. Subset given: CD45RA+ positively selected. The J gene is TRBJ1-3, the V gene TRBV10-3, with TRBD1 as a possible D gene (5 bases). The CDR3 spells CAISAGHLGNTIYF. CDR3 in DNA: TGTGCCATCAGTGCCGGACACCTGGGAAACACCATATATTTT.